This T cell receptor (beta chain) was sequenced for a study of cytomegalovirus exposure and HLA in healthy donors. Study in general: The use of the same platform for the 90 to 150 validation repertoires and the roughly 700 first-cohort repertoires was reported by a later analysis. Whole-study findings and limits: Both high specificity and high sensitivity reportedly marked the classifier's diagnosis of cytomegalovirus status.

Libraries were prepared by immunoSEQ multiplex PCR; TCRdb keeps only in-frame clonotypes and omits some of them. The sample holds 250,000 to 300,000 clones; about 86% are singletons and the top ten take approximately 1%. Germline CDR1 and CDR2: SGDLS and YYNGEE. The CDR3 spans 16 residues. V was clipped by 3 bases and J by 1 base; unmatched bases: 8. Comment on this clone: Its antigen is currently unknown.

The sequencing input was PBMCs. The sequence derives from a woman in her late teens or twenties in good health and CMV-seronegative. This chain joins TRBV9 and TRBJ1-1; 8 bases are shared with TRBD1. CDR3 sequence: CASSDTRGQENTEAFF. As DNA, the CDR3 is TGTGCCAGCAGCGATACGCGGGGACAGGAGAACACTGAAGCTTTCTTT.